This TCR beta chain is from a study of cytomegalovirus exposure and HLA in healthy donors (dated by TCRdb to about 2017). Background on the whole study: In an earlier analysis of 550 to 750 of the donors, around 300 Gb of sequence data and 90 million to 120 million unique TCR beta sequences from roughly 190 million T cells were reported. An early release covering 500 to 750 HLA-typed donors comprised approximately 290 gigabases of sequencing data and around 80 million unique TCR sequences. Of the roughly 400 genotyped donors, less than 90% were placed in the genetic ancestry cluster associated with self-reported Caucasian donors. The aim of the study was to test whether cataloging public T cell receptors could identify signatures of past pathogen exposure. The T cell repertoires of 550 to 850 subjects were profiled by immunosequencing and related to cytomegalovirus serostatus. Along with the approximately 650-subject first cohort, a separate validation cohort of approximately 110 different subjects was used. To predict cytomegalovirus infection status, the study brought together high-throughput TCR immunosequencing, statistical association of individual TCRs with disease status, and machine learning. To study patterns of TCR occurrence, a later analysis re-analyzed previously published TCR beta repertoires from 700 or so donors and added high-resolution HLA genotyping. Rather than using new phenotypic data, the later analysis identified candidate immune exposures from TCR beta sequences and from how often those sequences occurred across donors. An earlier analysis of fewer than 700 of the donors applied high-throughput TCR beta sequencing to assess whether each TCR beta V gene segment acted as functional or pseudogenic. Donor age, sex, ethnicity and CMV serostatus were compiled alongside the repertoire data. A later genetic analysis used genome-wide SNP genotypes for about three fifths of the 666 donors, treating that subset as a discovery cohort. Every repertoire in the discovery cohort had been generated on one and the same sequencing platform. Both class I and class II loci were covered by HLA typing, at four-digit resolution. Typing coverage varied by locus: roughly 620-640 donors for A, B, C, DRB1 and DQB1; 522 for DQA1; approximately 570 for DPA1; roughly 450 for DPB1. Roughly five DR-DQ haplotypes were handled as single units for association and clustering, since linkage in the cohort was strong. Among about 370 genotyped donors of the cohort, an average of approximately 220,000 unique TCR beta nucleotide sequences was sequenced per donor, of which about 19% were non-productive. What the work shows at the level of the full study, not this receptor alone: The classifier was reported to diagnose cytomegalovirus status with high specificity and sensitivity in both the original cohort and the validation cohort. A later analysis found that HLA-associated TCR beta chains were more clonally expanded and had lower generation probabilities than equally common non-associated chains. The authors suggested that the approach could potentially be generalized to other disease states and immunological phenotypes. Most TCR sequences were seen in very few donors, while some public TCRs were found in many individuals. Because the 87-base-pair reads could not distinguish some IMGT-functional V segments, including TRBV6-2 and TRBV6-3, those segments were excluded. Because HLA typing was missing for some donors at each locus, association tests included only the typed subset. A group of highly shared sequence variants was considered likely to be a technical artifact of the sequencing pipeline. A total of about 180 TCR beta chains were listed by the study as associated with cytomegalovirus. Correlated functional status among segregating V segments might be attributable to linkage disequilibrium, but an unknown experimental factor could not be ruled out. According to a later analysis, most CMV-associated TCR beta chains appeared to be HLA-restricted, and the HLA associations seemed to be driven largely by CMV exposure. In a later genetic analysis, fewer N-insertions in productive TCRs were reported among donors in an Asian-associated ancestry cluster than the approximately 670-donor mean. Assigning TCR associations to individual alleles was difficult when HLA alleles, especially DR and DQ, strongly co-occurred. A further reported finding was that TCR beta sequences accurately predicted the HLA-A and HLA-B alleles for most subjects in the first cohort. The presence/absence analyses assumed that sequencing depth was roughly uniform across donors, and that assumption may not be true. Immune exposure information for the cohort was limited to CMV serostatus. In a later analysis, some 17,000 TCR beta sequences were associated with specific HLA alleles at a false discovery rate of 0.05. In vitro tests confirmed that a few of the cytomegalovirus-associated TCR beta chains recognize cytomegalovirus antigens. In a later analysis, TCR association rates were found to vary across HLA loci, with the most associated TCRs seen for DRB1 alleles and the fewest for HLA-C alleles. Because counts were too low, seventeen rarely observed V segments, including chromosome 9 orphons, were excluded from the earlier analysis of around 590 of the donors. Broadly in line with IMGT annotations, most TCR beta V segments showed up in productive rearrangements about 90% or about 30% of the time in an earlier analysis of several hundred of the donors. According to a later analysis, parvovirus B19, influenza, CMV and Epstein-Barr virus appeared linked to several top co-occurrence clusters. This cohort had only TCR beta chains sequenced, and the lack of alpha or paired-chain data limited which features could be detected. An association between a missense DCLRE1C variant and V-gene and J-gene trimming of TCR beta chains was found in a later genetic analysis and replicated in an independent cohort.

Regarding this clone: Its target antigen remains unknown. One base away there is no much larger clone; base qualities are not given.

The cohort consisted of 670 or so healthy bone marrow donors. Cohort members were all nominally healthy when sampled, although unrecorded immune exposures were likely present. The donor tested CMV seropositive and was one of the 289 seropositive cohort members. Every donor gave a peripheral blood sample, and the peripheral blood mononuclear cells from that sample were used for TCR beta sequencing. Genomic DNA was extracted from the blood cell samples with the Qiagen DNeasy Blood Extraction Kit. The junction shows trimming of 6 bases on V and 3 bases on J, plus 11 bases between the germline ends. The CDR3 runs 13 amino acids, cysteine and phenylalanine included. Only the CDR3 part of the read is kept: 39 bases, read in frame from the first base. From the germline V gene, CDR1 is MNHNS and CDR2 is SASEGT. The library was prepared using the immunoSEQ multiplex PCR assay. For the multiplex PCR, a mixture combining 60 forward primers for TCR Vbeta segments and 13 reverse primers for TCR Jbeta segments was used. The CDR3 region of rearranged TCR beta genes was amplified from genomic DNA by a multiplex PCR assay. Amplified TCR beta libraries were sequenced as 87-base-pair reads on the Illumina HiSeq System. Per the original workflow: A later analysis tallied approximately 87 million unique TCR beta chains across the 666 repertoires, and around 9.9 million of those chains were shared by two or more donors. To remove PCR and sequencing errors, raw reads were error-corrected and collapsed into unique sequences using a nearest-neighbor algorithm that merged closely related sequences. V, D and J gene segments were assigned by aligning CDR3 sequences to IMGT reference sequences. Each retained sequence needed at least a six-nucleotide match to both a V gene segment and a J gene segment. Rearrangements were called productive when the CDR3 lacked stop codons and stayed in frame with V and J; all others were non-productive. Following IMGT convention, CDR3 was defined as the stretch from the second conserved V-encoded cysteine to the conserved J-encoded phenylalanine. In an earlier analysis of 500 to 650 of the donors, sequences lacking an unambiguous match to a single V gene segment were excluded. In an earlier analysis of approximately 590 of the donors, a V segment was called functional when productive rearrangements were above 56.7%, and segregating when the standard deviation between donors exceeded 5%. A statistical classification framework was built to diagnose cytomegalovirus status from the catalog of TCR beta chain sequences. A later analysis assigned V and J genes by comparing TCR nucleotide sequences with IMGT/GENE-DB human TR gene sequences. Using the TCRdist pipeline, a later analysis assigned CDR3 sequences along with most-parsimonious VDJ recombination scenarios. In a later analysis, each TCR beta chain was defined by its CDR3 amino acid sequence together with its V-gene family, and reads without a unique V-gene family were excluded. As a way to deal with suspected cross-contamination and a sequencing artifact, a later analysis dropped hundreds of nucleotide sequences that were highly shared and had low generation probability. In a later analysis, a clonal expansion index was calculated for each public chain from normalized within-repertoire ranks of inferred template counts. A later analysis computed generation probabilities with a VDJ recombination model fitted to out-of-frame rearrangements, and checked the results against IGoR. In a later analysis, TCR-TCR, TCR-HLA and TCR-CMV co-occurrence was scored with hypergeometric tests, and a repertoire-size bias correction was applied to TCR pairs. A later analysis estimated false discovery rates by permuting HLA or CMV assignments 20 times. In a later analysis, co-occurring TCRs were grouped with DBSCAN, and TCRdist sequence similarity was added when clustering was performed within HLA-allele-positive subsets. Repertoires with fewer than 30,000 or more than 120,000 public chains were left out of co-occurrence clustering, as were five repertoires with anomalous nucleotide sharing. The table comes from immuneACCESS by way of TCRdb, which keeps in-frame sequences with V and J called. Part of the clones is missing from these tables; in studies checked, under half for an unresolved V gene and the rest for unknown reasons. The D gene and trimming were derived from the DNA, and the V and J assignments and clone size from that table. The sample records approximately 110,000 clones, 60% to 85% of which are singletons. Together, the top ten hold about 5% of the sample.

The TCR originated in a female donor in good health and CMV-seropositive. Material: PBMCs. The chain is assembled from TRBV6-1 and TRBJ1-2; the D gene cannot be named for sure. The encoded CDR3 is CASRLSGDYGYTF. The nucleotide sequence is given as TGTGCCAGCAGGCTCTCCGGGGACTATGGCTACACCTTC.